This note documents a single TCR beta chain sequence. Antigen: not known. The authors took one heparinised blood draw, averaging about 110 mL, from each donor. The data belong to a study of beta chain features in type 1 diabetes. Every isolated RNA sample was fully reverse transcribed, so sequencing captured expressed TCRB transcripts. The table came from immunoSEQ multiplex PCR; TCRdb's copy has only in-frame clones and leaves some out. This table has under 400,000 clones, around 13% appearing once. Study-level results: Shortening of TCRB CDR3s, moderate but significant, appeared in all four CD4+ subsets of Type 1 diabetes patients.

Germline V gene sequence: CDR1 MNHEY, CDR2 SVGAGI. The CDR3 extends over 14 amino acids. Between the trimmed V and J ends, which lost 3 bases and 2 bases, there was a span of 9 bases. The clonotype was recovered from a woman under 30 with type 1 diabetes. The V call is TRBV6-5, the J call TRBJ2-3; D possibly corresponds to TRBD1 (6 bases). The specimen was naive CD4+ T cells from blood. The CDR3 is CASSYDRSTDTQYF. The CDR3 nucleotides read TGTGCCAGCAGTTATGACAGGTCCACAGATACGCAGTATTTT.